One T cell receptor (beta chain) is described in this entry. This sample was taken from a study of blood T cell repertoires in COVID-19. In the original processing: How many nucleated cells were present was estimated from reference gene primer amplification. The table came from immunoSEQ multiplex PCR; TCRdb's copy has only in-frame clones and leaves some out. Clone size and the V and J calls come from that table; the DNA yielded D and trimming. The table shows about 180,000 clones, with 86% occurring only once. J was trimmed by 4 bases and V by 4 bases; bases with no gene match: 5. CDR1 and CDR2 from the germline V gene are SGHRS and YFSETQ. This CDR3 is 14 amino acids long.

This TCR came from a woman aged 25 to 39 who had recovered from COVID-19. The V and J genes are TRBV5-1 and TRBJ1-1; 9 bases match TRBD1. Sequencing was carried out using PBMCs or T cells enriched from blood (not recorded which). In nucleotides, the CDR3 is TGCGCCAGCAGCAGGGGACAGGGAATCACTGAAGCTTTCTTT. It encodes CASSRGQGITEAFF.